This T cell receptor (beta chain) appears in the sequencing data of a study of T-cell memory formation after mild COVID-19. TCRdb independently ran MiXCR on the 5' RACE reads; one entry per CDR3 protein. This table has under 650,000 distinct CDR3 sequences, about 20% appearing once. Trimming cost V 1 base and J 5 bases, with 15 bases left between them. CDR3 length: 15 residues. The germline gives CDR1 SGHNT, CDR2 YYREEE (reference sequence). The receptor was isolated from an adult woman who had mild COVID-19 (a few samples of this study predate the infection). Cell type and time point are not known. The sequenced sample was PBMCs or a T cell subset sorted from them (not recorded which). The chain joins TRBV5-4 to TRBJ2-5; the D gene is possibly TRBD1 (7 bases). CDR3 nucleotides: TGTGCCAGCAGCTTGAAGGACAGGAGGGGGGAGACCCAGTACTTC. As protein: CASSLKDRRGETQYF.